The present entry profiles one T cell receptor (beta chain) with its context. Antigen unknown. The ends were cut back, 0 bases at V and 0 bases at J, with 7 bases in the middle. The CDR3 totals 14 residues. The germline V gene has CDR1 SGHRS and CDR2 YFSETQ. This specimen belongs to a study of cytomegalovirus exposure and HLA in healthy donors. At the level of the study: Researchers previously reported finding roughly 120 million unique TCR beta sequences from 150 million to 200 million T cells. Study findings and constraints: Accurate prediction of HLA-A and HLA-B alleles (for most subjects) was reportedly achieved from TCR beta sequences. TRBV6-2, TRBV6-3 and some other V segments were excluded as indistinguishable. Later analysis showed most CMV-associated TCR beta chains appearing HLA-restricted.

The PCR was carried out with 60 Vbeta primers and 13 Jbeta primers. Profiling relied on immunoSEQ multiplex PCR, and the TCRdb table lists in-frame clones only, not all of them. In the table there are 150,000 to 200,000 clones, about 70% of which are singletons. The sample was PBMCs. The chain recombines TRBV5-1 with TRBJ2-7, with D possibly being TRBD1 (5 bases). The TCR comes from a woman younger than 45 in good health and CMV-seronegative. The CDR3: CASSLAGFSYEQYF. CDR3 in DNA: TGCGCCAGCAGCTTGGCAGGGTTCTCCTACGAGCAGTACTTC. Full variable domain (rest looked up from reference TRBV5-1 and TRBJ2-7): KAGVTQTPRYLIKTRGQQVTLSCSPISGHRSVSWYQQTPGQGLQFLFEYFSETQRNKGNFPGRFSGRQFSNSRSEMNVSTLELGDSALYLCASSLAGFSYEQYFGPGTRLTVT.